These 15 T cell receptor beta chains came from one sample sequenced in a study of monozygotic twins with inflammatory bowel disease. For each CDR3 protein, TCRdb gives one entry from its re-call of the 5' RACE reads, without DNA. The sample totals about 350,000 distinct CDR3 sequences. Sequenced input: blood. The receptors here all came from a human donor with ulcerative colitis or Crohn's disease, or a healthy co-twin of an affected twin (not recorded which).

The chain is built from TRBV5-1 and TRBJ2-7. The CDR3 is 14 amino acids. The germline V gene has CDR1 SGHRS and CDR2 YFSETQ. CDR3 protein: CASSLVGGTYEQYF.

The V gene is TRBV4-3, the J gene TRBJ1-4. This CDR3 has 15 residues. Germline V CDR1 and CDR2: LGHNA, YSLEER. The CDR3 is CASSQDLYQNEKLFF.

This sequence joins TRBV28 and TRBJ2-3; TCRdb names TRBD2, which stays unverified in the absence of DNA. This CDR3 is 15 amino acids long. Germline V gives CDR1 MDHEN, CDR2 SYDVKM. The CDR3 protein is CASSSPPMITDTQYF.

This chain links TRBV12-3 or TRBV12-4 with TRBJ1-1; TCRdb lists TRBD1, though no DNA is available to test this call. CDR3 length: 11 amino acids. The CDR3 region is CASRRTGEAFF.

This chain's CDR3 is CAWSMLTGLKDTQYF. The chain uses TRBV30 and TRBJ2-3; TCRdb proposes TRBD1, but this gene call is untestable without DNA. The germline CDR1 and CDR2 sequences are GTSNPN and SVGIG (reference sequence). There are 15 residues in the CDR3.

The rearrangement joins TRBV5-5 to TRBJ2-7; TCRdb gives TRBD2 as the D gene, but with no DNA this cannot be confirmed. The CDR3 covers 18 residues. The germline V gene has CDR1 SGHKS and CDR2 YYEKEE (reference sequence). CDR3 in amino acids: CASSLAPGTSVETYEQHF.

This chain uses TRBV27 with TRBJ2-3; TCRdb names TRBD2, which stays unverified in the absence of DNA. The CDR3 contains 14 residues. Germline CDR1 MNHEY, CDR2 SMNVEV (reference sequence). CDR3 in amino acids: CASRTSGRGDTQYF.

The rearrangement links TRBV5-1 to TRBJ1-1. Germline V gives CDR1 SGHRS, CDR2 YFSETQ. The CDR3 runs 15 residues. The CDR3 loop reads CASNWGTQMNTEAFF.

This chain uses TRBV20-1 with TRBJ2-5; no DNA is available, so the TRBD2 call from TCRdb remains unchecked. Germline V gives CDR1 DFQATT, CDR2 SNEGSKA (reference sequence). This CDR3 has 14 residues. The CDR3 sequence: CSAPLAGAQETQYF.

J is TRBJ2-4 and V is TRBV12-3 or TRBV12-4; the D gene TCRdb calls, TRBD2, cannot be checked with no DNA. CDR3 length: 11 amino acids. Here the CDR3 reads CASTAGGPQYF.

The chain carries TRBV6-2 or TRBV6-3 and TRBJ2-3. The CDR3 consists of 12 residues. Germline V CDR1 and CDR2: MNHEY, SVGEGT. The CDR3 loop is CASSVRSDTQYF.

The rearrangement joins TRBV11-2 to TRBJ1-4; absent DNA, TCRdb's TRBD1 call cannot be checked. The germline gives CDR1 SGHAT, CDR2 FQNNGV. The CDR3 length is 15 residues. Here the CDR3 reads CASSRLGGDGEKLFF.

The V and J genes are TRBV4-1 and TRBJ1-1; no DNA is available, so the TRBD1 call from TCRdb remains unchecked. The CDR3 covers 16 residues. CDR1 and CDR2 (germline): MGHRA, YSYEKL. CDR3 sequence: CASSQEMDTPNTEAFF.

The chain uses TRBV7-2 and TRBJ2-1; TCRdb's D gene call, TRBD1, goes unchecked for lack of DNA. This CDR3 spans 15 amino acids. Germline loops: CDR1 SGHTA, CDR2 FQGNSA. The CDR3 spells CASSLGGTGGYEQFF.

The chain joins TRBV20-1 to TRBJ1-2; absent DNA, TCRdb's TRBD1 call cannot be checked. The CDR3 sequence is 12 residues long. Germline CDR1 is DFQATT and CDR2 is SNEGSKA (reference sequence). The chain's CDR3 is CSPRRGEGGYTF.